Presented here are 3 T cell receptor beta chains from one specimen sequenced in a study of T cell changes during pregnancy in multiple sclerosis. Some clones are missing from TCRdb's copy, which holds only in-frame ones; the method was immunoSEQ multiplex PCR. The sample has about 59,000 clones, about 94% seen once. The source material was CD8+ T cells from peripheral blood mononuclear cells, sampled in the third trimester of pregnancy. These receptor sequences come from a female donor with multiple sclerosis, enrolled in a pregnancy study.

The chain carries TRBV7-3 and TRBJ2-7; TRBD1 agrees at 7 bases. The CDR3 consists of 15 residues. Trimming at V came to 6 bases and at J to 1 base, leaving 9 bases not matched to a gene. Germline V CDR1 and CDR2: SGHTA, FQGTGA. The CDR3 here is CASRLRAGGSYEQYF. The CDR3 DNA sequence: TGTGCCAGCAGGCTCAGGGCAGGGGGATCCTACGAGCAGTACTTC.

V usage is TRBV4-1 and J usage is TRBJ2-7; 10 nucleotides align to TRBD1. The CDR3 covers 16 residues. The germline V gene has CDR1 MGHRA and CDR2 YSYEKL. V lost 1 base and J lost 2; bases outside the gene matches: 5. The CDR3 here is CASSQVAGTGAYEQYF. The DNA of the CDR3 is TGCGCCAGCAGCCAAGTTGCCGGGACAGGGGCCTACGAGCAGTACTTC.

The chain combines TRBV4-2 with TRBJ2-7, with 7 nucleotides matching TRBD2. This CDR3 region has 15 residues. Germline V lookup: CDR1 LGHNA, CDR2 YNFKEQ. V shed 4 bases, J shed 5 bases, and the junction held 11 bases outside the gene matches. The CDR3 DNA is TGTGCCAGCAGCCGAGAACGGACTAGTATCGACGAGCAGTACTTC. Translating it yields CASSRERTSIDEQYF.